This T cell receptor beta chain came from a study of vaccination and CD4 T cells after COVID-19 (dated by TCRdb to between 2021 and 2024). Broadly, across the study: Convalescent patients had a positive SARS-CoV-2 result on nasal swab PCR, and of these patients, several had mild disease and one had severe disease. The convalescent cohort included six males and four females, with two Hispanic individuals, seven Caucasians, two Asians and one multiracial person. Two doses of either the Pfizer-BioNTech BNT162b2 vaccine (n=8) or the Moderna mRNA-1273 vaccine (n=2) were administered to participants. Post-COVID blood samples were collected from convalescent patients a median of approximately 93 days after diagnosis, with a range of about 35 to 170 days. The time from the second vaccine dose to post-vaccine blood sampling had a median of roughly 77 days and ranged from about 13 to 250 days. Overlapping spike peptide pools from SARS-CoV-2 and from the common cold coronaviruses HCoV-NL63, HCoV-OC43 and HCoV-229E were used as culture stimuli. Control cultures used a CEFX viral epitope pool as positive control, an HIV-1 Nef peptide pool as negative control, or no peptide. The spike-specific CD4+ TCR repertoire was compared before and after mRNA vaccination in approximately 9 COVID-19 convalescent patients and a handful of infection-naive healthy vaccine recipients.

The protocol used for the library was PCR. DNA from cultured CD4+ T cells underwent TCR sequencing with the Oncomine TCR Beta short-read assay at the Johns Hopkins FTIC core. The QIAamp micro DNA kit was used to extract genomic DNA from the cultured CD4+ T cells. Oncomine TCR Beta libraries from cultured CD4+ T cells were pooled with unique dual indexes and sequenced on an Illumina iSeq 100. As for the original processing: Non-productive sequences were filtered out, and CDR3s that did not start with C, did not end with F or W, or were shorter than 7 amino acids were discarded. Antigen-specific clonotypes were identified using the MANAFEST web application through comparison of peptide-stimulated wells with reference and other culture wells. To be called positive, a clone needed an FDR below 0.05, an odds ratio above 5, and a productive frequency above 0.1% in at least two of three replicate wells. Clonotypes that were significantly expanded in both SARS-CoV-2 spike wells and at least one common cold coronavirus spike condition were defined as cross-reactive. Using R version 3.6.1, CDR3 homology was evaluated through Levenshtein distances (stringdist) along with unrooted phylogenetic trees (ape). TCRdb trimmed the raw reads at Q25, called clones with MiXCR and kept productive beta chains. One record per CDR3 amino acid sequence lists the most common genes and DNA. It is TCRdb's table, rather than the study itself, that gives the V and J calls and clone size. The sample contains 9,500 to 15,000 distinct CDR3 sequences, approximately 55% of them found a single time. 33% of the sample rests with the top ten.

From a lookup of the germline V gene (reference sequence), CDR1 and CDR2 are DFQATT and SNEGSKA. At the junction V is shortened by 3 bases and J by 1 base, with 18 bases in between. Including the terminal cysteine and phenylalanine, the CDR3 comprises 16 residues. Of all the DNA, just the CDR3 is kept, 48 bases in frame from base 1. What the treatment or condition label conveys for this sample: 10-day PBMC culture with coronavirus spike peptide pools or control peptides (ViraFEST assay). The study used the ViraFEST assay, which expanded antigen-specific T cells with peptide pools and then identified expanded clonotypes by TCR sequencing. The positive SARS-CoV-2 PCR tests of the convalescent patients were dated from March to December 2020, before the Alpha, Beta and Delta variants emerged in the United States. Each well held two million PBMCs cultured with approximately 9.1 ug/ml peptide pools in IMDM containing 5% human AB serum and 8 to 10 IU/ml IL-2. On days 3 and 7, half of the culture medium was replaced with fresh IL-2-containing medium. CD4+ T cells were isolated after 10 days of culture through negative selection using the EasySep CD4+ T cell isolation kit. PBMCs were separated from whole blood using Ficoll-Paque Plus gradient centrifugation and then either used fresh or cryopreserved at -140C. Culture conditions were generally each tested in triplicate wells.

Comment on this clonotype: The clone's antigen remains unknown. No qualities accompany the bases; no much larger clone lies one base away.

What the study reported, not specific to this receptor: Of the vaccine-specific clones found in convalescent patients, nearly all (304 of 307) were mono-reactive for SARS-CoV-2 spike instead of being cross-reactive with common cold coronaviruses. An increase in the median number of SARS-CoV-2-reactive clonotypes from approximately 21 after infection to roughly 39 after vaccination was observed, but the change was not found to be significant. The study included relatively few convalescent patients and did not analyze early timepoints after natural infection. Among convalescent patients, a median roughly 90% of the SARS-CoV-2-reactive clones seen after vaccination appeared only after vaccination, which suggests priming specific to the vaccine.

The sequence joins TRBV20-1 to TRBJ2-5, with TRBD2 perhaps the D gene, on 5 matching bases. Sequenced: CD4+ T cells from blood, cultured in vitro. The sequence came from a human donor who had recovered from COVID-19. DNA sequence: TGCAGTGCTAGTCGTCTAAGACTATGGGGCCAAGAGACCCAGTACTTC. The resulting protein is CSASRLRLWGQETQYF.